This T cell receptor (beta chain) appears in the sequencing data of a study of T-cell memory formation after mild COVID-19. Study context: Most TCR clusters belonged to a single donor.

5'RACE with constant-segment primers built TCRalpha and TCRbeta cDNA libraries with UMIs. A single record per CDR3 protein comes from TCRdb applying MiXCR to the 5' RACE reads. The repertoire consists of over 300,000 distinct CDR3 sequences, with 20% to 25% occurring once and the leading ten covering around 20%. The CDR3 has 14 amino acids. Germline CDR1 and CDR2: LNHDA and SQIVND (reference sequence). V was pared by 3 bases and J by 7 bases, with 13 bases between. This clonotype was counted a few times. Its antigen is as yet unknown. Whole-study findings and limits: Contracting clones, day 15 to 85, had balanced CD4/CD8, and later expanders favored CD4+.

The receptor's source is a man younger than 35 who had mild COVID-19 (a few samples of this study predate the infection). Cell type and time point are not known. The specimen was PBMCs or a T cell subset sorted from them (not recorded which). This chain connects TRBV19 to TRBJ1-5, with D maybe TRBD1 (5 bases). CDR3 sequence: CASSMGRVTQPQHF. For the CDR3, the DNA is TGTGCCAGTAGTATGGGCAGGGTTACCCAGCCCCAGCATTTT.